These 21 T cell receptor beta chains originate from one sample sequenced in a study of cytomegalovirus exposure and HLA in healthy donors. The PCR ran on 60 Vbeta and 13 Jbeta primers. TCRdb's table, derived via immunoSEQ multiplex PCR, lists solely in-frame clones and lacks some. The sample has 100,000 to 150,000 clones, 60% to 80% seen once. Sequenced material: PBMCs. The origin of the receptors is a man aged 25 to 40 in good health and CMV-seronegative.

This chain links TRBV5-1 with TRBJ1-5; the D is unclear. There are 14 residues in the CDR3. Germline V gives CDR1 SGHRS, CDR2 YFSETQ. V lost 7 bases to trimming and J lost 5 bases, with 16 bases between them. CDR3 DNA: TGCGCCAGCCGACCGAGCCCTCGGGATCAGCCCCAGCATTTT. Its translation: CASRPSPRDQPQHF.

The CDR3 reads CAWSVDRDGYTF. CDR3 nucleotides: TGTGCCTGGAGTGTTGACAGGGATGGCTACACCTTC. The chain couples TRBV30 to TRBJ1-2; 7 bases line up with TRBD1. With 0 bases clipped from V and 6 bases from J, the junction kept 1 base outside the gene matches. CDR3 length: 12 residues. Germline lookup yields CDR1 GTSNPN and CDR2 SVGIG (reference sequence).

The chain couples TRBV21-1 to TRBJ2-1; no DNA check was done on the table's D call, TRBD2. TRBV21-1 is a known pseudogene. The CDR3 is 18 amino acids. The CDR3 is CASSKAPGLPTILNEQFF. The CDR3 DNA follows: TGTGCCAGCAGCAAAGCCCCCGGTTTGCCTACTATTCTAAATGAGCAGTTCTTC.

J is TRBJ2-7 and V is TRBV9; no definite D call. Germline-derived CDR1 and CDR2 are SGDLS and YYNGEE. V lost 4 bases and J 0 bases, leaving 11 bases between the germline ends. The CDR3 has 14 amino acids. CDR3 sequence (DNA): TGTGCCAGCAGCCTTGACATCTACTCCTACGAGCAGTACTTC. Translation gives CASSLDIYSYEQYF.

The chain uses TRBV5-4 and TRBJ2-5, with D maybe TRBD1 (6 bases). The CDR3 has 15 amino acids. The V end was cut by 2 bases, the J end by 1 base, with 12 bases between. In germline, CDR1 is SGHNT, CDR2 YYREEE (reference sequence). CDR3 residues: CASSLLGGAQETQYF. CDR3 nucleotides: TGTGCCAGCAGCTTACTAGGGGGTGCCCAAGAGACCCAGTACTTC.

This sequence joins TRBV6-5 and TRBJ1-1, with D perhaps TRBD1 (6 bases). The V end lost 2 bases, the J end lost 5 bases, and 12 bases lay between the germline ends. Germline V gives CDR1 MNHEY, CDR2 SVGAGI. The length of the CDR3 is 14 residues. CDR3 in DNA: TGTGCCAGCAGTTACCAGGGGATGATGACTGAAGCTTTCTTT. It encodes CASSYQGMMTEAFF.

The rearrangement joins TRBV10-1 to TRBJ2-4; D is possibly TRBD1 (6 bases). The V end was cut by 3 bases, the J end by 3 bases, with 12 bases between. The CDR3 spans 15 residues. Germline values: CDR1 WNHNN, CDR2 SYGVQD (reference sequence). This CDR3 is CASSEGGVGKNIQYF. The CDR3 DNA follows: TGCGCCAGCAGTGAAGGGGGTGTTGGCAAAAACATTCAGTACTTC.

This clone was seen only a few times. J is TRBJ1-2 and V is TRBV19, with 11 bases that match TRBD1. This CDR3 is 14 amino acids long. Germline values: CDR1 LNHDA, CDR2 SQIVND (reference sequence). V lost 3 bases, J lost 6 bases, and 3 bases stayed unmatched. The CDR3 reads CASSIRTGGNGYTF. The CDR3 coding sequence is TGTGCCAGTAGTATCCGGACAGGGGGCAATGGCTACACCTTC.

This clone was observed a handful of times. The chain is built from TRBV6-1 and TRBJ2-3, with 8 bases identical to TRBD2. The CDR3 is 15 residues long. The germline V gene encodes CDR1 MNHNS and CDR2 SASEGT. J lost 5 bases, V lost 1 base, and 5 bases had no gene match. CDR3 region: CASSEVTGGRDTQYF. In DNA, the CDR3 is TGTGCCAGCAGTGAAGTAACGGGGGGGAGAGATACGCAGTATTTT.

CDR3 protein: CASRPRSGLGTDTQYF. CDR3 nucleotide sequence: TGTGCCAGCAGACCACGAAGCGGGTTGGGCACAGATACGCAGTATTTT. This chain connects TRBV27 to TRBJ2-3; D perhaps matches TRBD2 (6 bases). The CDR3 is 16 residues long. The germline CDR1 and CDR2 sequences are MNHEY and SMNVEV (reference sequence). The ends were cut back, 6 bases at V and 1 base at J, with 17 bases in the middle.

This chain links TRBV5-1 with TRBJ2-2, with 10 positions matching TRBD2. The CDR3 contains 16 residues. V shed 0 bases and J 6 bases; nucleotides not matched to a gene: 5. Germline CDR1 and CDR2: SGHRS and YFSETQ. The CDR3 nucleotides are TGCGCCAGCAGCTTGGGGACTAGCGGACCGGCCGGGGAGCTGTTTTTT. This gives the protein CASSLGTSGPAGELFF.

This clone turned up a few times. V is TRBV28 and J is TRBJ1-4; D ambiguous. The length of the CDR3 is 15 residues. The V gene's germline CDR1 is MDHEN and CDR2 SYDVKM. V was trimmed by 1 base and J by 1 base, leaving 7 bases between them. CDR3 amino acids: CASSLFPGTNEKLFF. DNA of the CDR3: TGTGCCAGCAGTTTATTCCCAGGAACTAATGAAAAACTGTTTTTT.

J is TRBJ1-6 and V is TRBV5-8, with 7 bases lining up with TRBD1. The CDR3 has 14 amino acids. J gave up 9 bases and V 4 bases, and 7 bases lay outside the gene matches. CDR1 is SGHTS and CDR2 is YDEGEE in the germline V gene. CDR3 in DNA: TGTGCCAGCAGCCCGGGACAGACCTTTTCACCCCTCCACTTT. This sequence encodes CASSPGQTFSPLHF.

This rearrangement joins TRBV27 to TRBJ2-3; 12 bases match TRBD2. This CDR3 is 18 amino acids long. Per germline, CDR1 MNHEY and CDR2 SMNVEV (reference sequence). V shed 3 bases and J 1 base; nucleotides not matched to a gene: 8. Here the CDR3 reads CASSFGLAGGRGTDTQYF. The CDR3 DNA sequence: TGTGCCAGCAGTTTTGGGCTAGCGGGGGGGCGGGGCACAGATACGCAGTATTTT.

This clone was seen only a few times. The chain combines TRBV18 with TRBJ1-1, with TRBD1 matching 7 bases. The germline CDR1 and CDR2 sequences are KGHSH and LQKENI. V gave up 2 bases and J gave up 0 bases; unmatched junction bases: 6. The CDR3 totals 16 residues. For the CDR3, the DNA is TGTGCCAGCTCACCAACGGGACAGATCATGAACACTGAAGCTTTCTTT. It encodes CASSPTGQIMNTEAFF.

In nucleotides, the CDR3 is TGTGCCAGCAGCCACCAGGGTGGTCGTGGAAACACCATATATTTT. Its protein is CASSHQGGRGNTIYF. V and J are TRBV5-4 and TRBJ1-3; the D gene is possibly TRBD1 (5 bases). The CDR3 runs 15 residues. Trimming pared 4 bases from V and 3 bases from J, leaving 14 bases between. Germline V gene data show CDR1 as SGHNT and CDR2 as YYREEE (reference sequence).

V and J are TRBV7-8 and TRBJ1-4, with unresolved D. Looked up from germline, CDR1 is SGHVS and CDR2 is FQNEAQ. The V and J ends lost 1 base and 0 bases respectively, with 12 bases between them. CDR3 length equals 17 residues. The CDR3 here is CASSLDQREPTNEKLFF. The CDR3 DNA follows: TGTGCCAGCAGCTTAGACCAGAGGGAACCAACTAATGAAAAACTGTTTTTT.

The genes are TRBV7-3 and TRBJ2-4; tentative D call: TRBD2 (5 bases). This CDR3 comprises 19 residues. Germline V gives CDR1 SGHTA, CDR2 FQGTGA. V dropped 2 bases and J dropped 0 bases, with 20 bases sitting between them. CDR3 amino acids: CASSLQSGLGIGAKNIQYF. CDR3 sequence (DNA): TGTGCCAGCAGCTTACAGTCCGGACTTGGGATCGGAGCCAAAAACATTCAGTACTTC.

This chain uses TRBV5-1 with TRBJ2-4; 11 bases line up with TRBD2. Trimming at V came to 0 bases and at J to 5 bases, leaving 4 bases not matched to a gene. Germline V gives CDR1 SGHRS, CDR2 YFSETQ. This CDR3 comprises 16 residues. This chain's CDR3 is CASSLVSGGGENIQYF. The CDR3, as DNA: TGCGCCAGCAGCTTGGTTAGCGGGGGGGGCGAAAACATTCAGTACTTC.

The table lists this clone with a few counts. V usage is TRBV25-1 and J usage is TRBJ2-3, with unresolved D. Germline V gene data show CDR1 as MGHDK and CDR2 as SYGVNS. The length of the CDR3 is 13 residues. Trimming pared 8 bases from V and 3 bases from J, leaving 12 bases between. The CDR3 loop is CASRRGATDTQYF. CDR3 coding DNA: TGTGCCAGCCGCCGCGGCGCAACAGATACGCAGTATTTT.

V usage is TRBV27 and J usage is TRBJ2-7, with 7 nucleotides matching TRBD1. The CDR3 is made up of 12 amino acids. Germline values: CDR1 MNHEY, CDR2 SMNVEV (reference sequence). The V segment lost 5 bases and the J segment 6 bases; nucleotides outside the gene matches: 4. CDR3 loop: CASSPTGVEQYF. The CDR3 region has the DNA TGTGCCAGCAGTCCTACAGGGGTCGAGCAGTACTTC.